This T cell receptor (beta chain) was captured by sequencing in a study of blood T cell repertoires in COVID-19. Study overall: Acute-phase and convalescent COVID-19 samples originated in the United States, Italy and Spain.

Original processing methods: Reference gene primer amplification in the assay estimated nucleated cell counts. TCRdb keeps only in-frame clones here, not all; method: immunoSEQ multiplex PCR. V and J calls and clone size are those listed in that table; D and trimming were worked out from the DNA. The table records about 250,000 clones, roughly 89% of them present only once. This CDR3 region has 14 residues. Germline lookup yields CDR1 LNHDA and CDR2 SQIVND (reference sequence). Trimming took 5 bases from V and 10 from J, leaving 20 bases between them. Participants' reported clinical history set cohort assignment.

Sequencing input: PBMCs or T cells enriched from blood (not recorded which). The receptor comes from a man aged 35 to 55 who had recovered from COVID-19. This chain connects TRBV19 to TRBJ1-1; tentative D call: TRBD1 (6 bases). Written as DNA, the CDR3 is TGTGCCAGTAGTGAAAGCAGGGGCCTCCCGGTAGCTTTCTTT. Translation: CASSESRGLPVAFF.